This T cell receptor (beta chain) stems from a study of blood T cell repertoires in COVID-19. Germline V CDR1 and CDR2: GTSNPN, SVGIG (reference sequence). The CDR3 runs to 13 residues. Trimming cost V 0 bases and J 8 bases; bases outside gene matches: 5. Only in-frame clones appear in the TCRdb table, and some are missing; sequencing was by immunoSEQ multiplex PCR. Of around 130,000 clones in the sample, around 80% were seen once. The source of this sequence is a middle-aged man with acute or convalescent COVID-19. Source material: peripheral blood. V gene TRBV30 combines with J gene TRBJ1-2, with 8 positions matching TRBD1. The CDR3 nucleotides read TGTGCCTGGAGTGTAAACAGGGGGTCCGGCTACACCTTC. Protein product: CAWSVNRGSGYTF.